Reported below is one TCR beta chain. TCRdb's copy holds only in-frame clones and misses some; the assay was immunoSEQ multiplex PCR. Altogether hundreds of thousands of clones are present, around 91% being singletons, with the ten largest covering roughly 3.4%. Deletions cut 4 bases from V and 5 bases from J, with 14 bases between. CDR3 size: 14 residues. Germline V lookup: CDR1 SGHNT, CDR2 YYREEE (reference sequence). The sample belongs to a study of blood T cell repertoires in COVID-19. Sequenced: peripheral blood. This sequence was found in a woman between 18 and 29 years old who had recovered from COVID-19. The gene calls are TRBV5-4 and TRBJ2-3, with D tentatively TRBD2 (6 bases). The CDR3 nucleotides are TGTGCCAGCAGCACGGGACTCCCCGAAGATACGCAGTATTTT. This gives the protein CASSTGLPEDTQYF. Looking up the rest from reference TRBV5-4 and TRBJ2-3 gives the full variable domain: ETGVTQSPTHLIKTRGQQVTLRCSSQSGHNTVSWYQQALGQGPQFIFQYYREEENGRGNFPPRFSGLQFPNYSSELNVNALELDDSALYLCASSTGLPEDTQYFGPGTRLTVL.